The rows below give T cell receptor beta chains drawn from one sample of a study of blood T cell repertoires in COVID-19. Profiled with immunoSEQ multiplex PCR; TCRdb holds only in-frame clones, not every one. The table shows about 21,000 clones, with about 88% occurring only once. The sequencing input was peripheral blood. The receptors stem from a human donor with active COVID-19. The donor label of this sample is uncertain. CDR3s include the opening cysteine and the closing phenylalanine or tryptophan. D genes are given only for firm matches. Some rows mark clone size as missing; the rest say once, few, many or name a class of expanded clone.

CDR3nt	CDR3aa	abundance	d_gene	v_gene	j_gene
TGTGCCAGTCTCCCGGGGGGTTCTAACTATGGCTACACCTTC	CASLPGGSNYGYTF	few	NA	TRBV19	TRBJ1-2
TGTGCCAGCAGCAGGGGGCCCGAGCAGTACTTC	CASSRGPEQYF	NA	TRBD1	TRBV6-5	TRBJ2-7
TGTGCCAGTCGACTAGCGGGTCCTACCGGGGAGCTGTTTTTT	CASRLAGPTGELFF	NA	TRBD2	TRBV6-5	TRBJ2-2
TGTGCCAGCAGTTACTATAGCGGGGGGATCACAGATACGCAGTATTTT	CASSYYSGGITDTQYF	NA	TRBD2	TRBV6-2/TRBV6-3	TRBJ2-3
TGTGCCTGGAGTGGAAGGACAGAATTCACAGATACGCAGTATTTT	CAWSGRTEFTDTQYF	NA	NA	TRBV30	TRBJ2-3
TGTGCCAGCAGTGAAATGGCGGGAGGAGGCAGTGAGCAGTTCTTC	CASSEMAGGGSEQFF	NA	TRBD2	TRBV2	TRBJ2-1
TGTGCCAGCAGCGCCGGGACACCTTACACAGATACGCAGTATTTT	CASSAGTPYTDTQYF	NA	NA	TRBV5-4	TRBJ2-3
TGTGCCAGCAGCTCCTCTATCCTAGCTTTCTTT	CASSSSILAFF	NA	NA	TRBV7-9	TRBJ1-1
TGTGCCAGCTCACTCTTGGGGACAGGGAACGAAAAACTGTTTTTT	CASSLLGTGNEKLFF	NA	TRBD1	TRBV18	TRBJ1-4
TGTGCCAGTAGTGGAACAGGGGGCGGAAACATTCAGTACTTC	CASSGTGGGNIQYF	NA	TRBD1	TRBV19	TRBJ2-4
TGTGCCAGCAGCTTAGGGGACAGGAAAAACTCACCCCTCCACTTT	CASSLGDRKNSPLHF	medium-sized	TRBD1	TRBV7-6	TRBJ1-6
TGTGCCAGCAGTTTCAGGGAGGTAGGCGATGAAAAACTGTTTTTT	CASSFREVGDEKLFF	NA	NA	TRBV2	TRBJ1-4
TGTGCCGTCACAGGGGCAGATACTAACTATGGCTACACCTTC	CAVTGADTNYGYTF	NA	TRBD1	TRBV10-3	TRBJ1-2
TGTGCCAGCAGCTTCTGGGAGGGGGTCGAAACCTACGAGCAGTACTTC	CASSFWEGVETYEQYF	few	NA	TRBV11-3	TRBJ2-7
TGTGCCAGCAGCCCCGGACAGTATGGCTACACCTTC	CASSPGQYGYTF	NA	NA	TRBV3-1/TRBV3-2	TRBJ1-2
TGTGCCACCAGTGATTTGGACAGGGCGTATGGCTACACCTTC	CATSDLDRAYGYTF	NA	TRBD1	TRBV24-1	TRBJ1-2
TGCGCCAGCAGGATGGACTATAACACCGGGGAGCTGTTTTTT	CASRMDYNTGELFF	once	NA	TRBV5-1	TRBJ2-2